Below are 18 T cell receptor beta chains sequenced from a single sample in a study of cytomegalovirus exposure and HLA in healthy donors. With 60 Vbeta and 13 Jbeta primers, the PCR was carried out. TCRdb's table, derived via immunoSEQ multiplex PCR, lists solely in-frame clones and lacks some. Of roughly 70,000 clones listed, more than 60% are singletons. The sequencing input was PBMCs. The receptors come from a male donor in good health and CMV-seropositive.

J is TRBJ1-1 and V is TRBV29-1; TRBD1 matches at 7 bases. The CDR3 runs 14 residues. The J segment lost 5 bases and the V segment lost 8 bases, leaving 14 bases of the junction unmatched. The germline V gene encodes CDR1 SQVTM and CDR2 ANQGSEA. The CDR3, as DNA: TGCAGCTCGATCGGGCAGGGGGTTTTGACTGAAGCTTTCTTT. Amino acids: CSSIGQGVLTEAFF.

The rearrangement joins TRBV5-1 to TRBJ1-1, with no clear D. This CDR3 region has 12 residues. V lost 6 bases to trimming and J lost 1 base, with 7 bases between them. The germline CDR1 and CDR2 sequences are SGHRS and YFSETQ. The CDR3 nucleotides read TGCGCCAGCACCGACACGAACACTGAAGCTTTCTTT. Translation: CASTDTNTEAFF.

This clone was detected once. CDR3 DNA: TGTGCCAGCAGCTTAGGTACAGTTGAGGGAGGCCGCTACGAGCAGTACTTC. The encoded protein is CASSLGTVEGGRYEQYF. This chain links TRBV11-2 with TRBJ2-7; D possibly corresponds to TRBD2 (6 bases). Trimming left V 1 base short and J 3 bases short, with 19 bases between. This CDR3 is built from 17 residues. The germline gives CDR1 SGHAT, CDR2 FQNNGV.

V and J are TRBV7-6 and TRBJ2-3, with TRBD1 matching 7 bases. CDR1 SGHVS and CDR2 FNYEAQ come from the germline V gene. V was clipped by 5 bases and J by 4 bases; unmatched bases: 9. This CDR3 spans 15 amino acids. The CDR3 region is CASSPQDRWADTQYF. Here the CDR3 DNA reads TGTGCCAGCAGCCCACAGGACAGGTGGGCAGATACGCAGTATTTT.

V is TRBV5-1 and J is TRBJ2-7; D not certain. The CDR3 has 16 amino acids. CDR1 and CDR2 from the germline V gene are SGHRS and YFSETQ. Between the trimmed V and J ends, which lost 3 bases and 2 bases, there was a span of 18 bases. The CDR3: CASSSPTEPQPYEQYF. The CDR3 DNA reads as TGCGCCAGCAGCTCGCCCACAGAGCCCCAGCCCTACGAGCAGTACTTC. The full variable domain, in which reference TRBV5-1 and TRBJ2-7 provide the parts outside the CDR3, is KAGVTQTPRYLIKTRGQQVTLSCSPISGHRSVSWYQQTPGQGLQFLFEYFSETQRNKGNFPGRFSGRQFSNSRSEMNVSTLELGDSALYLCASSSPTEPQPYEQYFGPGTRLTVT.

The gene calls are TRBV5-5 and TRBJ2-1; the match to TRBD2 covers 8 bases. Germline V gives CDR1 SGHKS, CDR2 YYEKEE (reference sequence). The CDR3 sequence is 15 residues long. V lost 2 bases to trimming and J lost 3 bases; unmatched junction nucleotides: 4. The CDR3 DNA follows: TGTGCCAGCAGCTTTTTAACTAGCGGCTACAATGAGCAGTTCTTC. Translated, it gives CASSFLTSGYNEQFF.

The chain links TRBV6-1 to TRBJ1-6, with D uncertain. CDR3 length equals 15 residues. V dropped 1 base and J dropped 7 bases, with 11 bases sitting between them. The V gene's germline CDR1 is MNHNS and CDR2 SASEGT. The CDR3 DNA follows: TGTGCCAGCAGTGAAGAAGAGGGCTCGAATTCACCCCTCCACTTT. This translates into CASSEEEGSNSPLHF.

With respect to this clone: The same CDR3 also results from other DNA sequences found in this sample. The rearrangement joins TRBV7-9 to TRBJ1-1; D possibly corresponds to TRBD1 (5 bases). CDR1 SEHNR and CDR2 FQNEAQ come from the germline V gene (reference sequence). CDR3 size: 13 residues. The V end was cut by 5 bases, the J end by 1 base, with 8 bases between. CDR3 protein: CASSTQGNTEAFF. In DNA form, the CDR3 reads TGTGCCAGCAGCACTCAGGGGAACACTGAAGCTTTCTTT.

The chain couples TRBV5-1 to TRBJ2-1, with 11 bases fitting TRBD2. The CDR3 covers 15 residues. V was pared by 2 bases and J by 8 bases, with 6 bases of the junction left unmatched. Germline CDR1 is SGHRS and CDR2 is YFSETQ. Here the CDR3 reads CASSFSGRARDEQFF. The CDR3 DNA reads as TGCGCCAGCAGCTTTAGCGGGAGGGCCAGGGATGAGCAGTTCTTC. Using reference TRBV5-1 and TRBJ2-1 for the parts outside the CDR3, the full variable domain is KAGVTQTPRYLIKTRGQQVTLSCSPISGHRSVSWYQQTPGQGLQFLFEYFSETQRNKGNFPGRFSGRQFSNSRSEMNVSTLELGDSALYLCASSFSGRARDEQFFGPGTRLTVL.

The chain has TRBV5-1 and TRBJ1-1; D may be TRBD1 (5 bases). The CDR3 has 14 amino acids. The germline V gene has CDR1 SGHRS and CDR2 YFSETQ. With 3 bases removed from V and 0 bases from J, the gap between germline ends came to 9 bases. CDR3 DNA: TGCGCCAGCAGCTGGGGGGGTTTGAACACTGAAGCTTTCTTT. Protein sequence: CASSWGGLNTEAFF.

This clone was observed a handful of times. Other DNA variants within this sample encode the same CDR3. The CDR3 reads CSVVGGGPDTQYF. Here the CDR3 DNA reads TGCAGCGTTGTGGGGGGGGGCCCAGATACGCAGTATTTT. The rearrangement links TRBV29-1 to TRBJ2-3; D may be TRBD2 (7 bases). There are 13 residues in the CDR3. CDR1 is SQVTM, CDR2 ANQGSEA, per germline. The V and J ends lost 4 bases and 4 bases respectively, with 12 bases between them.

The V call is TRBV6-1, the J call TRBJ1-2; no reliable D call. The CDR3 has 14 amino acids. The germline V gene has CDR1 MNHNS and CDR2 SASEGT. Trimming took off 4 bases at V and 13 bases at J, with 22 bases between the two ends. CDR3 sequence (DNA): TGTGCCAGCAGTGTCGAGGGAACGGGCGCGTTAGGCACCTTC. It specifies CASSVEGTGALGTF.

The rearrangement uses TRBV7-9 and TRBJ2-7; a weak D match, TRBD1 (5 bases). The V gene lost 5 bases and the J gene lost 2 bases, with 13 bases spanning the gap. Germline-derived CDR1 and CDR2 are SEHNR and FQNEAQ (reference sequence). This CDR3 spans 14 amino acids. CDR3 bases: TGTGCCAGCAGCCACCGACCAGGGCCCTACGAGCAGTACTTC. Its translation: CASSHRPGPYEQYF. Supplemented by reference TRBV7-9 and TRBJ2-7, the full variable domain reads DTGVSQNPRHKITKRGQNVTFRCDPISEHNRLYWYRQTLGQGPEFLTYFQNEAQLEKSRLLSDRFSAERPKGSFSTLEIQRTEQGDSAMYLCASSHRPGPYEQYFGPGTRLTVT.

This clone was recorded a few times. The V and J genes are TRBV6-5 and TRBJ2-2; 10 nucleotides match TRBD2. This CDR3 is built from 16 residues. Germline loops: CDR1 MNHEY, CDR2 SVGAGI. The trim removed 2 bases at V and 4 bases at J, leaving 4 bases unmatched. CDR3 sequence: CASSYPSGRGTGELFF. The CDR3 DNA is TGTGCCAGCAGTTACCCTAGCGGGAGAGGCACCGGGGAGCTGTTTTTT.

The chain combines TRBV27 with TRBJ2-7; no firm D call. Trimming shortened V by 3 bases and J by 4 bases, and 4 bases separated the two germline ends. In germline, CDR1 is MNHEY, CDR2 SMNVEV (reference sequence). The CDR3 runs to 11 residues. This chain's CDR3 is CASSFGYEQYF. CDR3 nucleotide sequence: TGTGCCAGCAGTTTCGGTTACGAGCAGTACTTC.

This clone is a singleton in its sample. The chain couples TRBV11-2 to TRBJ2-7; D is unresolved. V was pared by 3 bases and J by 3 bases, with 9 bases between. There are 13 residues in the CDR3. Germline values: CDR1 SGHAT, CDR2 FQNNGV. The CDR3 here is CASSFLPDYEQYF. For the CDR3, the DNA is TGTGCCAGCAGCTTTCTTCCAGACTACGAGCAGTACTTC.

The gene calls are TRBV14 and TRBJ1-1; maybe TRBD1 (6 bases). Trimming took off 4 bases at V and 3 bases at J, with 18 bases between the two ends. This CDR3 is built from 16 residues. The germline CDR1 and CDR2 sequences are SGHDN and FVKESK. The CDR3: CASSPRVQGRDTEAFF. The CDR3 region has the DNA TGTGCCAGCAGCCCCAGAGTTCAGGGGCGGGACACTGAAGCTTTCTTT.

The CDR3 DNA sequence: TGTGCCAGCAGTTACGGAGATGAGCAGTTCTTC. Protein product: CASSYGDEQFF. The rearrangement joins TRBV6-5 to TRBJ2-1; D gene uncertain. The CDR3 runs to 11 residues. Germline CDR1 and CDR2: MNHEY and SVGAGI. V lost 2 bases, J lost 8 bases, and 4 bases lay in between.